This T cell receptor beta chain was recovered during a study of blood T cell repertoires in COVID-19. About the research overall: Specimens from acute and convalescent COVID-19 originated in the United States, Italy and Spain.

In this sample, this clone turned up a few times. Some clones are missing from TCRdb's copy, which holds only in-frame ones; the method was immunoSEQ multiplex PCR. Of roughly 140,000 clones in the sample, 75% to 90% were seen once. Germline V gene sequence: CDR1 GTSNPN, CDR2 SVGIG (reference sequence). The CDR3 loop spans 14 amino acids. V was cut by 1 base and J by 7 bases, with 11 bases left in between. The clonotype comes from a woman of 80 years or more with acute or convalescent COVID-19. The chain joins TRBV30 to TRBJ1-6; D uncertain. The sequencing input was peripheral blood. DNA of the CDR3: TGTGCCTGGAGTGCAATCCCTCGGAATTCACCCCTCCACTTT. This encodes CAWSAIPRNSPLHF.